The clone carrying this T cell receptor beta chain was counted a few times. The data were produced by immunoSEQ multiplex PCR, yet TCRdb's version contains in-frame clones alone and is incomplete. The sample consists of approximately 140,000 clones, more than 75% of them appearing once. This CDR3 spans 12 amino acids. Germline V gene lookup returns CDR1 SNHLY and CDR2 FYNNEI. This specimen belongs to a study of blood T cell repertoires in COVID-19. The wider study: The samples span acute and convalescent COVID-19 from the United States, Italy and Spain.

The sequenced sample consisted of peripheral blood. The TCR was taken from an older man with acute or convalescent COVID-19. The V gene is TRBV2, the J gene TRBJ2-7; D is uncertain. The CDR3 DNA is TGTGCGTCCAGGCCGGTAGGCTACGAGCAGTACTTC. Its translation: CASRPVGYEQYF.